Sequencing of this T cell receptor beta chain was carried out in a study of shared clonotypes between healthy human individuals. The wider study: Three CD4 naive, three CD4 memory, two CD8 naive and one CD8 memory plate were used per donor.

Per the germline V gene, CDR1 is MDHEN and CDR2 is SYDVKM. The V and J ends lost 4 bases and 6 bases, in that order; junction bases with no gene match: 4. The length of the CDR3 is 14 residues. The donors were adults (healthy and HIV-negative) with no recent acute infections or vaccinations. This clone was recorded once. The antigen remains undetermined. Study-level points and caveats: Clonotypes which were not shared had lower generation probabilities than clonotypes that all four donors shared.

The assay used deep level. The data were produced by immunoSEQ multiplex PCR, yet TCRdb's version contains in-frame clones alone and is incomplete. The sample includes some 1.5 million clones, 95% to 99% of them seen just once. The sequence was obtained from a man between 25 and 39 years old in good health. The chain links TRBV28 to TRBJ2-1; TRBD2 matches at 9 bases. Sample: naive CD4+ T cells sorted from blood. As for subset: CD45RA+ positively selected. The CDR3 here is CASSSGSGSNEQFF. The CDR3 nucleotides are TGTGCCAGCAGTTCTGGTAGCGGGAGCAATGAGCAGTTCTTC.